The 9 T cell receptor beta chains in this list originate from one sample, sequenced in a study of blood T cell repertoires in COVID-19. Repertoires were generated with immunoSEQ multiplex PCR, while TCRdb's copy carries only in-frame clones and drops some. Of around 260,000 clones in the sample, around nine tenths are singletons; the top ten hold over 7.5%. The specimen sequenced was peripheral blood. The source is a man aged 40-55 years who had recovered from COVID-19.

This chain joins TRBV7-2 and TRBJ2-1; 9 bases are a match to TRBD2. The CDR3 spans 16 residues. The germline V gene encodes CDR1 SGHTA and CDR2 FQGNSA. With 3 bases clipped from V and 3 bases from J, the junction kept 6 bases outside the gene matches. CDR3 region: CASSLGGTSFYNEQFF. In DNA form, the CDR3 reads TGTGCCAGCAGCTTGGGAGGGACTAGCTTCTACAATGAGCAGTTCTTC.

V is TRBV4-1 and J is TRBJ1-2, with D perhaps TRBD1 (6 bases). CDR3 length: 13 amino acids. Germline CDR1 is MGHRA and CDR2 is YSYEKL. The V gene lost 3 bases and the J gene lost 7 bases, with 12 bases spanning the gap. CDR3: CASSQNTGSGYTF. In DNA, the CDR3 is TGCGCCAGCAGCCAGAACACAGGGTCTGGCTACACCTTC.

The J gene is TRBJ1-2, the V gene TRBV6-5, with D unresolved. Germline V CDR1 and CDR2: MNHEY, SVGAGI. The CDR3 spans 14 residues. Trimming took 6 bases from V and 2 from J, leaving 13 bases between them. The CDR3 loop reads CASSPRKWNYGYTF. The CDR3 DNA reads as TGTGCCAGCAGCCCCAGGAAATGGAACTATGGCTACACCTTC.

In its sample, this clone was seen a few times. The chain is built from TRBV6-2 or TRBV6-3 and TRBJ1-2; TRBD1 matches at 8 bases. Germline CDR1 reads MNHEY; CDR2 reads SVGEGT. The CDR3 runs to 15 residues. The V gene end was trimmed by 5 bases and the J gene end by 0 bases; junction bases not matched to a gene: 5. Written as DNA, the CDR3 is TGTGCCAGCAGTACGGACAGGGCGACTAACTATGGCTACACCTTC. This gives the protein CASSTDRATNYGYTF.

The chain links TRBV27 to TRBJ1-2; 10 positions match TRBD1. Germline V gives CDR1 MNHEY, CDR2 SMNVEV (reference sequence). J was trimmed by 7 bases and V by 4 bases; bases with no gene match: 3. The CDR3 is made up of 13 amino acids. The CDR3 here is CASSSGQGVGYTF. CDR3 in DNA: TGTGCCAGCAGTTCAGGACAGGGGGTTGGCTACACCTTC.

Here the CDR3 reads CATTDRIDSPLHF. In nucleotides, the CDR3 is TGTGCCACAACGGACAGGATCGATTCACCCCTCCACTTT. The chain employs TRBV19 and TRBJ1-6, with 7 bases matching TRBD1. V lost 10 bases, J lost 8 bases, and 8 bases stayed unmatched. The CDR3 covers 13 residues. Germline loops: CDR1 LNHDA, CDR2 SQIVND (reference sequence).

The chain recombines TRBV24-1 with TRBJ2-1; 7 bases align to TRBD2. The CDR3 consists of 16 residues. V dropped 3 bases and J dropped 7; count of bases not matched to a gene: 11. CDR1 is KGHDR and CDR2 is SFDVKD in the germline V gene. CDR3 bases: TGTGCCACCAGTGATACTGGACTAGGAGGTCAGAATGAGCAGTTCTTC. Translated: CATSDTGLGGQNEQFF.

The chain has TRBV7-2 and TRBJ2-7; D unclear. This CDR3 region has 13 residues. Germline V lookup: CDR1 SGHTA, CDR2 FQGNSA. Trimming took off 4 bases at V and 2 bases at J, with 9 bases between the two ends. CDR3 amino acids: CASSSDTTYEQYF. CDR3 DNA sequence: TGTGCCAGCAGCTCCGACACAACCTACGAGCAGTACTTC.

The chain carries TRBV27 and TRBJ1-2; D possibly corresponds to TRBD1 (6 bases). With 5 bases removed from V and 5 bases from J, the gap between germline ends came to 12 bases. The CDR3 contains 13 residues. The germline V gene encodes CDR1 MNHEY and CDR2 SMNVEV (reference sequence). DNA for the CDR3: TGTGCCAGCAGTAGACCAGGGGAGTATGGCTACACCTTC. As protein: CASSRPGEYGYTF.